A selection of T cell receptor beta chains follows, all from one sample in a study of metastatic and nonmetastatic thyroid tumors. From the PCR reads, TCRdb re-called clones with MiXCR. The sample has approximately 90,000 clones; over 9.5% are singletons. The sequenced sample was blood. The receptor source for this set is a female donor with papillary thyroid cancer or a benign thyroid nodule (not recorded which). Some clones in this sample may be carry-over from other donors' samples. Each CDR3 is given with its conserved first and last residue. The D gene is left open where the match is weak. Clone size is stated in some rows and not others, as once, few, many or a class when expanded.

CDR3aa	CDR3nt	abundance	d_gene	v_gene	j_gene
CASSGRGSGGRTEAFF	TGTGCCAGCAGCGGCCGCGGGTCCGGAGGGCGGACTGAAGCTTTCTTT	few	.	TRBV11-1	TRBJ1-1
CASSQGGFNSPLHF	TGTGCCAGCAGCCAAGGAGGGTTCAATTCACCCCTCCACTTT	.	.	TRBV4-2	TRBJ1-6
CASSQGTTAPLLYGYTF	TGTGCCAGCAGCCAAGGGACAACAGCCCCCCTTCTCTATGGCTACACCTTC	many	.	TRBV3-1	TRBJ1-2
CASSQDLAGGEKLFF	TGCGCCAGCAGCCAAGATCTGGCAGGGGGGGAAAAACTGTTTTTT	many	TRBD1	TRBV4-3	TRBJ1-4
CASSEGPGIETQYF	TGTGCCAGCAGTGAAGGTCCAGGTATTGAGACCCAGTACTTC	few	.	TRBV6-1	TRBJ2-5
CASRESTDTQYF	TGTGCATCCCGAGAGAGCACAGATACGCAGTATTTT	many	.	TRBV10-3	TRBJ2-3
CASDSGTGQAKNIQYF	TGTGCCAGCGATTCCGGGACAGGGCAGGCCAAAAACATTCAGTACTTC	many	TRBD1	TRBV2	TRBJ2-4
CASSQVGGTDEQFF	TGTGCCAGCAGCCAAGTGGGCGGGACTGATGAGCAGTTCTTC	many	.	TRBV4-2	TRBJ2-1
CASSPMGLTEAFF	TGTGCCAGCTCACCAATGGGGTTGACTGAAGCTTTCTTT	few	.	TRBV18	TRBJ1-1
CASSREIFADTQYF	TGTGCCAGCAGTCGGGAGATCTTTGCAGATACGCAGTATTTT	many	.	TRBV7-9	TRBJ2-3
CAGSLGLAGTSTDTQYF	TGCGCCGGCAGCTTGGGACTAGCGGGAACTAGCACAGATACGCAGTATTTT	.	TRBD2	TRBV5-1	TRBJ2-3
CASSSPGTGVDYGYTF	TGTGCCAGCAGCAGTCCCGGGACAGGGGTCGACTATGGCTACACCTTC	.	TRBD1	TRBV28	TRBJ1-2
CASSVARDSLNSPLHF	TGTGCCAGCAGCGTAGCACGGGACAGCTTGAATTCACCCCTCCACTTT	.	TRBD1	TRBV9	TRBJ1-6
CASSPGLAPRQETQYF	TGTGCCAGCAGCCCAGGACTAGCGCCTCGGCAAGAGACCCAGTACTTC	.	TRBD2	TRBV5-8	TRBJ2-5
CSAKRGGANNEQFF	TGCAGTGCTAAACGGGGAGGGGCCAACAATGAGCAGTTCTTC	many	TRBD2	TRBV20-1	TRBJ2-1
CSATQGCEQYF	TGCAGTGCTACACAGGGGTGCGAGCAGTACTTC	.	TRBD1	TRBV20-1	TRBJ2-7
CATNRVVSDGYTF	TGTGCCACCAACAGGGTTGTGTCCGATGGCTACACCTTC	few	.	TRBV2	TRBJ1-2
CASESSNQPQHF	TGTGCCAGCGAATCTAGCAATCAGCCCCAGCATTTT	many	.	TRBV6-2/TRBV6-3	TRBJ1-5
CASSDTPPQGAKMNTEAFF	TGTGCCAGCAGTGACACCCCTCCACAGGGGGCAAAGATGAACACTGAAGCTTTCTTT	many	TRBD1	TRBV6-4	TRBJ1-1
CASSGRNLRFAGELFF	TGTGCCAGCAGCGGAAGGAACCTCAGGTTCGCCGGGGAGCTGTTTTTT	many	.	TRBV9	TRBJ2-2
CASSYFLQVRGEQFF	TGTGCCAGCAGTTACTTTCTCCAGGTCCGAGGTGAGCAGTTCTTC	.	.	TRBV2	TRBJ2-1
CSVTQGRGYEQYF	TGCAGCGTGACCCAGGGGAGGGGATACGAGCAGTACTTC	many	.	TRBV29-1	TRBJ2-7
CASIPLGTSGRNEQFF	TGTGCCAGCATTCCCTTGGGGACTAGCGGGAGAAATGAGCAGTTCTTC	many	TRBD2	TRBV28	TRBJ2-1
CASSERGTPNVDTQYF	TGTGCCAGCAGTGAACGCGGGACTCCTAATGTGGATACGCAGTATTTT	many	.	TRBV2	TRBJ2-3
CASRTDRGHGYTF	TGTGCCAGCCGAACGGACAGGGGTCATGGCTACACCTTC	many	TRBD1	TRBV7-2	TRBJ1-2
CAISESTVKNTGELFF	TGTGCCATCAGTGAGTCGACAGTCAAAAACACCGGGGAGCTGTTTTTT	many	.	TRBV10-3	TRBJ2-2
CASSYSNTMGTEAFF	TGTGCCAGCAGTTACTCTAACACCATGGGCACTGAAGCTTTCTTT	many	.	TRBV6-2/TRBV6-3	TRBJ1-1
CASRAGPTGELFF	TGTGCCAGTAGGGCGGGTCCCACCGGGGAGCTGTTTTTT	many	.	TRBV19	TRBJ2-2
CSARDPGRLLEGYTF	TGCAGTGCTAGAGACCCGGGACGACTACTGGAGGGCTACACCTTC	few	.	TRBV20-1	TRBJ1-2
CSVTRDRGPPSSYEQYF	TGCAGTGTAACGCGAGACAGGGGACCCCCCAGCTCCTACGAGCAGTACTTC	many	TRBD1	TRBV20-1	TRBJ2-7
CASSPGGRAEQYF	TGTGCCAGCAGTCCCGGGGGGCGGGCCGAGCAGTACTTC	few	.	TRBV28	TRBJ2-7
CASSLGGYGYTF	TGCGCCAGCAGCCTAGGGGGCTATGGCTACACCTTC	medium-sized	.	TRBV4-3	TRBJ1-2
CASSYTGQNSGNTIYF	TGTGCCAGCAGTTACACGGGACAGAACTCTGGAAACACCATATATTTT	.	TRBD1	TRBV6-2/TRBV6-3	TRBJ1-3
CASSSGQGDTGELFF	TGTGCCAGCAGCTCCGGACAGGGTGACACCGGGGAGCTGTTTTTT	many	TRBD1	TRBV5-4	TRBJ2-2
CASSIREDSYEQYF	TGTGCCAGTAGTATAAGGGAGGACAGCTACGAGCAGTACTTC	many	.	TRBV19	TRBJ2-7
CSARIAGTNTGELFF	TGCAGTGCTCGTATAGCGGGGACGAACACCGGGGAGCTGTTTTTT	many	TRBD2	TRBV20-1	TRBJ2-2
CASSSPLLTYNERFF	TGTGCCAGTAGTTCCCCGCTCCTCACCTACAATGAGCGGTTCTTC	few	.	TRBV19	TRBJ2-1
CGLEGQPQHF	TGTGGTTTGGAGGGTCAGCCCCAGCATTTT	.	.	TRBV7-7	TRBJ1-5
CATNLRGSEHF	TGTGCCACTAATCTCCGGGGTTCAGAGCATTTT	many	.	TRBV28	TRBJ1-5